The clone carrying this T cell receptor beta chain showed up just once. A junction boundary mismatches the germline segment, possibly from a read error. This specimen belongs to a study of T-cell reconstitution after alpha-beta-depleted transplantation in children. CDR1 and CDR2 (germline): GTSNPN, SVGIG (reference sequence). There are 16 residues in the CDR3. TCRbeta library construction was performed incorporating unique molecular identifiers. TCRdb independently ran MiXCR on the PCR reads; one entry per CDR3 protein. The sample yields around 480,000 distinct CDR3 sequences, 30% to 35% seen once. The chain has TRBV30 and TRBJ1-1, with D hard to call. The sample here was PBMCs from the stem cell graft donor, taken from the stem cell graft. The receptor was derived from a human donor who donated a stem cell graft to a child with aplastic anemia. CDR3 amino acids: CTWSDFGPIKVWEAFF. In DNA form, the CDR3 reads TGTACCTGGAGTGACTTTGGGCCTATTAAGGTTTGGGAAGCTTTCTTT.